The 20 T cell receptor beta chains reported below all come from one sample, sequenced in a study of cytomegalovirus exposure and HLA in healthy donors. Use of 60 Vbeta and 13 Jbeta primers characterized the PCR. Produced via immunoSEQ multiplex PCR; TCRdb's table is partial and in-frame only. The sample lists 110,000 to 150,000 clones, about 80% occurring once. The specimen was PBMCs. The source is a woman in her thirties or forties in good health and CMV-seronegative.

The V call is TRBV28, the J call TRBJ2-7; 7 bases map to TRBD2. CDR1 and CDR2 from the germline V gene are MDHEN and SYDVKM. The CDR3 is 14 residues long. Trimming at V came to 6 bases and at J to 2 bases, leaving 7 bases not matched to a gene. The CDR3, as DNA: TGTGCCAGCAGCTACCCAGCGGGAACCTACGAGCAGTACTTC. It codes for CASSYPAGTYEQYF.

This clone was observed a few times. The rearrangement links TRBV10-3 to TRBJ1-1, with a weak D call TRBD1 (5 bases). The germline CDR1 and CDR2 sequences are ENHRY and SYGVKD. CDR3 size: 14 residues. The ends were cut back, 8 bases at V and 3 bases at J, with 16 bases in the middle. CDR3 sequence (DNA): TGTGCCATCGGACCGACGGCGGGGGACACTGAAGCTTTCTTT. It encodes CAIGPTAGDTEAFF.

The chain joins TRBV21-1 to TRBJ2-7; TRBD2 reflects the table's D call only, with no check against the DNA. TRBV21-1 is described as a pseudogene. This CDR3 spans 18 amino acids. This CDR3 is CASSTKGWLAGNTYEQYF. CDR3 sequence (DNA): TGTGCCAGCAGCACTAAAGGGTGGCTAGCGGGGAATACCTACGAGCAGTACTTC.

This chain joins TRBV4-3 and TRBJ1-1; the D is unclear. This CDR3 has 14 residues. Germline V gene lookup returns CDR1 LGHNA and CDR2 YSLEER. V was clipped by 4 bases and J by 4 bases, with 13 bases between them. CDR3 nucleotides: TGCGCCAGCAGCCTAGCCTCAACGGGCACTGAAGCTTTCTTT. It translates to CASSLASTGTEAFF.

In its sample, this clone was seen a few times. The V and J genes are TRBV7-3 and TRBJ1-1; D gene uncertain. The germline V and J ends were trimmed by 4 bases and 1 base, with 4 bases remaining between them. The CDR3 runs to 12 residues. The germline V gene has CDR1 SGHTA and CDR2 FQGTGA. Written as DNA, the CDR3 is TGTGCCAGCAGCTCCAGGAACACTGAAGCTTTCTTT. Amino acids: CASSSRNTEAFF. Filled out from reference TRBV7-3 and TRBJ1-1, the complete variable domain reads GAGVSQTPSNKVTEKGKYVELRCDPISGHTALYWYRQSLGQGPEFLIYFQGTGAADDSGLPNDRFFAVRPEGSVSTLKIQRTERGDSAVYLCASSSRNTEAFFGQGTRLTVV.

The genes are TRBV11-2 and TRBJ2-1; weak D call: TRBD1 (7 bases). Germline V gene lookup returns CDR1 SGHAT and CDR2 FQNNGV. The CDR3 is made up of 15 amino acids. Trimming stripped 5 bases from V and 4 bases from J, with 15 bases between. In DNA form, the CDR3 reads TGTGCCAGCAGCATTAGCCAGGGGGGTTACAATGAGCAGTTCTTC. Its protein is CASSISQGGYNEQFF. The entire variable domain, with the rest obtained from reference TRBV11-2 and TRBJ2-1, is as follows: EAGVAQSPRYKIIEKRQSVAFWCNPISGHATLYWYQQILGQGPKLLIQFQNNGVVDDSQLPKDRFSAERLKGVDSTLKIQPAKLEDSAVYLCASSISQGGYNEQFFGPGTRLTVL.

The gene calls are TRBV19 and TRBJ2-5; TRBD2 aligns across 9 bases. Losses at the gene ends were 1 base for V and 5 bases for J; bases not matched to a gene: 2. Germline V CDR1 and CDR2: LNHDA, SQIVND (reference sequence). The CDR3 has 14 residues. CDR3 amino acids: CASSIAAGGETQYF. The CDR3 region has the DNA TGTGCCAGTAGTATAGCGGCGGGGGGGGAGACCCAGTACTTC.

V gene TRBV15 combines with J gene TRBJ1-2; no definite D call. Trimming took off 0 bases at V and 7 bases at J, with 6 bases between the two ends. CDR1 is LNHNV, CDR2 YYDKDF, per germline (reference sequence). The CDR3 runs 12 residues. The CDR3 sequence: CATSRDRSGYTF. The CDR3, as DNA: TGTGCCACCAGCAGAGATCGTAGTGGCTACACCTTC.

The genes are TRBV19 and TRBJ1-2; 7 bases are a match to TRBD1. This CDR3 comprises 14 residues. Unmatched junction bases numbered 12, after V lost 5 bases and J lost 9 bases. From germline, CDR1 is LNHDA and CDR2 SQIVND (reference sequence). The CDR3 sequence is CASSPRGDSRRYTF. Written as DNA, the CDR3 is TGTGCCAGTAGTCCCAGGGGGGATTCTCGGCGCTACACCTTC.

DNA of the CDR3: TGTGCCAGTAGTATAGATCGGGGAATGAACGGCTACACCTTC. Encoded protein: CASSIDRGMNGYTF. V and J are TRBV19 and TRBJ1-2; D is uncertain. V dropped 0 bases and J dropped 8 bases, with 13 bases sitting between them. CDR3 length equals 14 residues. CDR1 is LNHDA and CDR2 is SQIVND in the germline V gene (reference sequence).

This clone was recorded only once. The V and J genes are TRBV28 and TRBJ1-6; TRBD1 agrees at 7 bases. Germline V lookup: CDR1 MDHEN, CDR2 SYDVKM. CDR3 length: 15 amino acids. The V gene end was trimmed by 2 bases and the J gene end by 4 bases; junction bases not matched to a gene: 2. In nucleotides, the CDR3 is TGTGCCAGCAGTTTAGGGACAGCTTATAATTCACCCCTCCACTTT. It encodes CASSLGTAYNSPLHF.

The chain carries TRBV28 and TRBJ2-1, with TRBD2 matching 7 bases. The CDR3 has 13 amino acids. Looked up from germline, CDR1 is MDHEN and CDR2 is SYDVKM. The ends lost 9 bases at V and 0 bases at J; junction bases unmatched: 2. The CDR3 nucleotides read TGTGCCAGTAGGGACTACTCCTACAATGAGCAGTTCTTC. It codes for CASRDYSYNEQFF.

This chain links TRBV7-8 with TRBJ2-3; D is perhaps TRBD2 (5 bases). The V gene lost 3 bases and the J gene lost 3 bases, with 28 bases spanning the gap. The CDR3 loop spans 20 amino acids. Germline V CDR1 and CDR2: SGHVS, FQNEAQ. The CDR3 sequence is CASSFAPALILSGSTDTQYF. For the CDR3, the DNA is TGTGCCAGCAGCTTTGCTCCAGCGTTGATCCTGTCGGGGAGTACAGATACGCAGTATTTT.

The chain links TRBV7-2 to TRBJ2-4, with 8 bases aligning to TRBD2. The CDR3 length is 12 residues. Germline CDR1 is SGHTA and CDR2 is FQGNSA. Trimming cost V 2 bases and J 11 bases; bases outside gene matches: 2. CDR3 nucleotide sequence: TGTGCCAGCAGCTTACGGGGGGGCGTTCAGTACTTC. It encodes CASSLRGGVQYF.

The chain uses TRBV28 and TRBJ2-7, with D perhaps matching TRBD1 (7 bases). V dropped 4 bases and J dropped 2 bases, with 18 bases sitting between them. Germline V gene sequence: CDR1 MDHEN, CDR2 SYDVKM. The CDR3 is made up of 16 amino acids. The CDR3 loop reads CASSSTARDRPYEQYF. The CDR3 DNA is TGTGCCAGCAGTTCTACAGCGCGGGACAGACCCTACGAGCAGTACTTC.

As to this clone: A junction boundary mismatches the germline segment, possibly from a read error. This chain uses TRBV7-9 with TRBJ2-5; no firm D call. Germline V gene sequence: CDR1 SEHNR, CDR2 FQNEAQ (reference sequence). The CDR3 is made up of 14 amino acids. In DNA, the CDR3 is TGTTCCAGCAGCTTAGTTAATATCCAAGAGACCCAGTACTTC. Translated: CSSSLVNIQETQYF.

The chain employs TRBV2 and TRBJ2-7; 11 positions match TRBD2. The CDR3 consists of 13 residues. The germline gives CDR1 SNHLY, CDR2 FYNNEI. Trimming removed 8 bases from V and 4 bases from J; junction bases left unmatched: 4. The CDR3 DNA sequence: TGTGCCAGCGAGGGACTAGCGGCTTACGAGCAGTACTTC. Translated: CASEGLAAYEQYF. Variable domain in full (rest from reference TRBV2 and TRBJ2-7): EPEVTQTPSHQVTQMGQEVILRCVPISNHLYFYWYRQILGQKVEFLVSFYNNEISEKSEIFDDQFSVERPDGSNFTLKIRSTKLEDSAMYFCASEGLAAYEQYFGPGTRLTVT.

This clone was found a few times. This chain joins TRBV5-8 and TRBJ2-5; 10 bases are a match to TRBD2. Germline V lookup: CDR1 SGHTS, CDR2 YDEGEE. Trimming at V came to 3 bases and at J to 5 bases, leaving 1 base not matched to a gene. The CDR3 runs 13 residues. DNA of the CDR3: TGTGCCAGCAGCTCTAGCGGGAGTGAGACCCAGTACTTC. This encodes CASSSSGSETQYF.

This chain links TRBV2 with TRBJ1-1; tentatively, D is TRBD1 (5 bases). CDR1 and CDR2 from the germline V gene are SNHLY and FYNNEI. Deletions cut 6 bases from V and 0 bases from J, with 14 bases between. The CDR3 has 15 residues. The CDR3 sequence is CASRTETALNTEAFF. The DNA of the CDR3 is TGTGCCAGCAGGACAGAGACAGCCCTGAACACTGAAGCTTTCTTT.

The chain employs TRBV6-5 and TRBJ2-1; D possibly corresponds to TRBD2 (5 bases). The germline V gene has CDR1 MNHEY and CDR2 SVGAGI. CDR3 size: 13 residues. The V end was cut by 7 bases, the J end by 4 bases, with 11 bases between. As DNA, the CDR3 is TGTGCCAGCACGTCGACTACATACAATGAGCAGTTCTTC. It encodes CASTSTTYNEQFF.